This TCR beta chain is drawn from a study of cytotoxic CD8 clonotypes in ibrutinib-treated CLL. Study-level information: Among patients, around 24 responded partially and 2 completely; around 15 then stayed remitted and roughly 12 progressed after median 68 months.

CDR3 length: 14 residues. Deletions cut 4 bases from V and 5 bases from J, with 15 bases between. Germline loops: CDR1 SGHRS, CDR2 YFSETQ. Concerning this clone: What it binds is not known.

Repertoires were generated with immunoSEQ multiplex PCR, while TCRdb's copy carries only in-frame clones and drops some. The sample lists 55,000 to 85,000 clones; over 75% were seen once. The study's findings and limits: There were few public clonotypes, and on treatment they contracted or stayed stable. Whereas clonality rose at ibrutinib response, it declined toward baseline at progression.

Sequencing was performed on PBMCs, taken after 12 months of ibrutinib treatment. This sequence was found in a human donor with chronic lymphocytic leukemia. The chain links TRBV5-1 to TRBJ1-1; D unclear. Written as DNA, the CDR3 is TGCGCCAGCAGCGTGGGTCCTGGAGCGACTGAAGCTTTCTTT. Amino acids: CASSVGPGATEAFF.